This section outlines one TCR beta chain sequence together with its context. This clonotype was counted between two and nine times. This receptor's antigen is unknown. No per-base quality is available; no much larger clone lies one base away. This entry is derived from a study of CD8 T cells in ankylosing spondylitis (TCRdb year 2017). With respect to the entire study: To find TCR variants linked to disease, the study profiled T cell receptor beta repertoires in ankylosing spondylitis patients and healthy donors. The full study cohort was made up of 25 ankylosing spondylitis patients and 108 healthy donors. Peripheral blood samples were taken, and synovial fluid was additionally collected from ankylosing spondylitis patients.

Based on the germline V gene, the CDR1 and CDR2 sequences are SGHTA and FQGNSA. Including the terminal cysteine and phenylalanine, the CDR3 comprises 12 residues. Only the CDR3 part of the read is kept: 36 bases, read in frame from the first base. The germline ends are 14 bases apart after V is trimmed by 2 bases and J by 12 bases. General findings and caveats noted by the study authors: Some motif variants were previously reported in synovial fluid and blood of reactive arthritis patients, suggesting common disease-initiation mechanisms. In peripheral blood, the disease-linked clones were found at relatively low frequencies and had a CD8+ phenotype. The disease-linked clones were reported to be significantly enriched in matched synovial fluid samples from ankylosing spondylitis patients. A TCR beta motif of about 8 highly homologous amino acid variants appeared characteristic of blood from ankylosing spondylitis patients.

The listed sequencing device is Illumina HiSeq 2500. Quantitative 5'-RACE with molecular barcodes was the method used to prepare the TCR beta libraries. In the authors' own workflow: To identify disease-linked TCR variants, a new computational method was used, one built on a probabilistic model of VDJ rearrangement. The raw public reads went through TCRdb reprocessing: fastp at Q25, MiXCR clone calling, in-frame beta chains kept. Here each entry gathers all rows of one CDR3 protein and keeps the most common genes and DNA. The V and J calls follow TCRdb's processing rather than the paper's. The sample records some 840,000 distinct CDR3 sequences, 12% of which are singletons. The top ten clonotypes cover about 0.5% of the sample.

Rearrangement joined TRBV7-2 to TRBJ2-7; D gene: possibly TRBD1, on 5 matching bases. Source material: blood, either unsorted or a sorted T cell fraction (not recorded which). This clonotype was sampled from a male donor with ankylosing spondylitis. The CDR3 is CASSLPRQGLYF. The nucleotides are TGTGCCAGCAGCTTACCCCGGCAGGGTCTGTACTTC.